This T cell receptor beta chain was profiled in a study of shared clonotypes between healthy human individuals. CDR1 and CDR2 (germline): SGHNT, YYREEE (reference sequence). This CDR3 has 14 residues. Trimming stripped 0 bases from V and 1 base from J, with 8 bases between. Naive CD8 isolation took CD45RO-negative cells positively selected for CCR7 and excluded terminally differentiated effector memory CD45RA+ cells. Recent vaccinations or acute infections were absent in the healthy HIV-negative adult donors. Some clones are missing from TCRdb's copy, which holds only in-frame ones; the method was immunoSEQ multiplex PCR. The sample includes roughly 2.1 million clones, approximately 94% of them seen just once.

The V and J genes are TRBV5-4 and TRBJ2-7, with unresolved D. Sequencing was performed on naive CD8+ T cells from PBMCs. The clonotype comes from a man younger than 35 in good health. Some clones in this sample may be carry-over from other donors' samples. CDR3 nucleotide sequence: TGTGCCAGCAGCTTGGACGACGTATCCTACGAGCAGTACTTC. This translates into CASSLDDVSYEQYF.